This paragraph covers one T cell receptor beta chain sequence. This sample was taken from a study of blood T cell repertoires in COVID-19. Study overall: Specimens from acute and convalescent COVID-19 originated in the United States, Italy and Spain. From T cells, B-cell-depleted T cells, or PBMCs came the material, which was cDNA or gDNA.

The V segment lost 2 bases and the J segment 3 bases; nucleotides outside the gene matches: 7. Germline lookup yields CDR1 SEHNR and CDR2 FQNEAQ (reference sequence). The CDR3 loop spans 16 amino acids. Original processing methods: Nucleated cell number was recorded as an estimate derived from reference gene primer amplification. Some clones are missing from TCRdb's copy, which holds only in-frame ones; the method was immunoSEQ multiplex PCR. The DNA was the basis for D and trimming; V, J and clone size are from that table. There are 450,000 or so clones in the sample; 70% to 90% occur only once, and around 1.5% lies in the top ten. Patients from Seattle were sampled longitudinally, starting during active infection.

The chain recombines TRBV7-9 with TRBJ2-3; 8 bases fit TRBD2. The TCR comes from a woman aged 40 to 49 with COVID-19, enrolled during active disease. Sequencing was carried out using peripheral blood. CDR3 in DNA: TGTGCCAGCAGCTTACCCCCCCGCGGGAGGACAGATACGCAGTATTTT. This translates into CASSLPPRGRTDTQYF.